A single sample gave rise to the 32 T cell receptor beta chains below, sequenced in a study of long-term antiretroviral therapy in people with HIV. The run of the v3.0 immunoSEQ assay was at survey level. Libraries were prepared by immunoSEQ multiplex PCR; TCRdb keeps only in-frame clonotypes and omits some of them. The sample lists approximately 15,000 clones; 85% to 90% were seen once. Source: unsorted PBMCs, taken 6.9 years after starting antiretroviral therapy. Receptors were obtained from a man in his fifties with HIV.

The gene calls are TRBV28 and TRBJ2-4; D assignment may be TRBD1 or TRBD2 (5 bases each). Germline assignment: CDR1 MDHEN and CDR2 SYDVKM. The V gene lost 3 bases and the J gene lost 4 bases, with 10 bases spanning the gap. The CDR3 is made up of 14 amino acids. The CDR3 here is CASSLWDGKNIQYF. DNA for the CDR3: TGTGCCAGCAGTTTGTGGGACGGAAAAAACATTCAGTACTTC.

V is TRBV4-2 and J is TRBJ2-7, with 7 bases fitting TRBD2. The length of the CDR3 is 13 residues. The germline CDR1 and CDR2 sequences are LGHNA and YNFKEQ. The J segment lost 4 bases and the V segment lost 2 bases, leaving 2 bases of the junction unmatched. The DNA for the CDR3 is TGTGCCAGCAGCCAATCCGGGGGGTACGAGCAGTACTTC. It translates to CASSQSGGYEQYF.

The chain joins TRBV11-1 to TRBJ2-7; TRBD2 matches at 10 bases. CDR1 SGHAT and CDR2 FQDESV come from the germline V gene (reference sequence). This CDR3 comprises 19 residues. Trimming cost V 1 base and J 5 bases; bases outside gene matches: 17. The CDR3 protein is CASSLGGGLRGLAFNEQYF. CDR3 coding DNA: TGTGCCAGCAGCTTAGGTGGGGGGCTTCGGGGACTAGCGTTCAACGAGCAGTACTTC.

The CDR3 bases are TGTGCCAGCAGTCTATTGCAGGGGACAGATACGCAGTATTTT. This codes for CASSLLQGTDTQYF. The chain uses TRBV28 and TRBJ2-3, with D possibly being TRBD1 (6 bases). This CDR3 has 14 residues. V lost 5 bases, J lost 3 bases, and 12 bases lay in between. The germline CDR1 and CDR2 sequences are MDHEN and SYDVKM.

The chain is built from TRBV28 and TRBJ2-7; 10 positions match TRBD2. The CDR3 is 16 residues long. The germline CDR1 and CDR2 sequences are MDHEN and SYDVKM. The V segment lost 3 bases and the J segment 2 bases; nucleotides outside the gene matches: 7. The CDR3 loop reads CASSLPTSGPTYEQYF. CDR3 bases: TGTGCCAGCAGTTTGCCGACTAGCGGGCCTACCTACGAGCAGTACTTC.

The chain uses TRBV5-1 and TRBJ2-7; D is unclear. The germline V gene has CDR1 SGHRS and CDR2 YFSETQ. The CDR3 length is 14 residues. Trimming took 4 bases from V and 3 from J, leaving 14 bases between them. The CDR3 nucleotides are TGCGCCAGCAGCCACGGACGGCAAATCTACGAGCAGTACTTC. Protein sequence: CASSHGRQIYEQYF. Filled out from reference TRBV5-1 and TRBJ2-7, the complete variable domain reads KAGVTQTPRYLIKTRGQQVTLSCSPISGHRSVSWYQQTPGQGLQFLFEYFSETQRNKGNFPGRFSGRQFSNSRSEMNVSTLELGDSALYLCASSHGRQIYEQYFGPGTRLTVT.

V is TRBV7-3 and J is TRBJ2-2; no firm D call. The CDR3 is 15 residues long. The germline V gene has CDR1 SGHTA and CDR2 FQGTGA. The ends were cut back, 1 base at V and 5 bases at J, with 11 bases in the middle. CDR3 bases: TGTGCCAGCAGCTTAAGCAATGCTGAGACCGGGGAGCTGTTTTTT. Its translation is CASSLSNAETGELFF.

The CDR3 here is CASSMGAGANVLTF. CDR3 in DNA: TGTGCCAGTAGTATGGGAGCTGGGGCCAACGTCCTGACTTTC. The V call is TRBV19, the J call TRBJ2-6; a weak D match, TRBD2 (5 bases). This CDR3 has 14 residues. CDR1 and CDR2 from the germline V gene are LNHDA and SQIVND (reference sequence). V was trimmed by 3 bases and J by 2 bases, leaving 5 bases between them.

The genes are TRBV29-1 and TRBJ2-1, with D possibly being TRBD1 (6 bases). The CDR3 runs 13 residues. Germline-derived CDR1 and CDR2 are SQVTM and ANQGSEA. Trimming shortened V by 7 bases and J by 9 bases, and 19 bases separated the two germline ends. The CDR3, as DNA: TGCAGCGCAGTAGGGTACAGGGACGGTGAGCAGTTCTTC. It specifies CSAVGYRDGEQFF.

The rearrangement uses TRBV29-1 and TRBJ2-7; D might be TRBD1 or TRBD2, each matching 6 bases. The CDR3 is 13 residues long. Germline V gene sequence: CDR1 SQVTM, CDR2 ANQGSEA. Trimming left V 6 bases short and J 1 base short, with 13 bases between. The CDR3 loop is CSVGGSLSYEQYF. CDR3 nucleotide sequence: TGCAGCGTGGGGGGCAGCCTGTCCTACGAGCAGTACTTC.

The V and J genes are TRBV4-1 and TRBJ2-5; D is uncertain. In germline, CDR1 is MGHRA, CDR2 YSYEKL. The CDR3 totals 14 residues. Trimming stripped 3 bases from V and 5 bases from J, with 13 bases between. CDR3 DNA sequence: TGCGCCAGCAGCCAGAAGAGGTTAGGGGAGACCCAGTACTTC. Encoded protein: CASSQKRLGETQYF.

The chain combines TRBV9 with TRBJ2-1; D tentatively fits TRBD1 or TRBD2 (5 bases each). Germline-derived CDR1 and CDR2 are SGDLS and YYNGEE. The CDR3 sequence is 15 residues long. The V and J ends lost 0 bases and 4 bases respectively, with 11 bases between them. CDR3 amino acids: CASSVGGALYNEQFF. The CDR3, as DNA: TGTGCCAGCAGCGTAGGAGGGGCTCTATACAATGAGCAGTTCTTC.

This chain connects TRBV2 to TRBJ2-1, with D possibly called TRBD1 or TRBD2 (5 bases each). The germline CDR1 and CDR2 sequences are SNHLY and FYNNEI. The CDR3 has 15 amino acids. V lost 6 bases to trimming and J lost 3 bases, with 15 bases between them. CDR3 DNA sequence: TGTGCCAGCAGCGAAACGAGGGGCTTCTACAATGAGCAGTTCTTC. Its translation: CASSETRGFYNEQFF.

A note on this clone: At one of its ends the junction is not consistent with the germline gene, which may arise from a read error. The gene calls are TRBV5-6 and TRBJ2-6; D gene unclear. CDR3 length: 13 amino acids. Germline-derived CDR1 and CDR2 are SGHDT and YYEEEE. Written as DNA, the CDR3 is TGTGCCAGCAGCTACTCTGAGGCCAACGTCCTGACTTTC. It translates to CASSYSEANVLTF.

This sequence joins TRBV4-1 and TRBJ2-7; the match to TRBD2 covers 13 bases. The CDR3 loop spans 16 amino acids. Germline trimming cut 4 bases from V and 2 bases from J; bases unmatched to any gene: 5. Germline V gene data show CDR1 as MGHRA and CDR2 as YSYEKL. Here the CDR3 reads CASSPSGTSGTYEQYF. In DNA form, the CDR3 reads TGCGCCAGCAGCCCATCCGGGACTAGCGGGACCTACGAGCAGTACTTC.

V gene TRBV28 combines with J gene TRBJ1-2; 7 bases line up with TRBD1. The CDR3 totals 13 residues. V dropped 5 bases and J dropped 5; count of bases not matched to a gene: 5. Germline lookup yields CDR1 MDHEN and CDR2 SYDVKM. CDR3 region: CASSTDRAYGYTF. The DNA of the CDR3 is TGTGCCAGCAGTACCGACAGGGCTTATGGCTACACCTTC.

The chain combines TRBV15 with TRBJ1-2, with D possibly TRBD1 on 6 matching bases. Germline V gene sequence: CDR1 LNHNV, CDR2 YYDKDF (reference sequence). Trimming pared 0 bases from V and 4 bases from J, leaving 9 bases between. The CDR3 totals 14 residues. The CDR3 here is CATSREGGGYGYTF. The CDR3 nucleotides are TGTGCCACCAGCAGAGAAGGAGGGGGCTATGGCTACACCTTC. The full variable domain, in which reference TRBV15 and TRBJ1-2 provide the parts outside the CDR3, is DAMVIQNPRYQVTQFGKPVTLSCSQTLNHNVMYWYQQKSSQAPKLLFHYYDKDFNNEADTPDNFQSRRPNTSFCFLDIRSPGLGDTAMYLCATSREGGGYGYTFGSGTRLTVV.

The CDR3 here is CASSHSFVTESSYEQYF. The CDR3 DNA reads as TGCGCCAGCAGCCACTCATTCGTGACAGAAAGCTCCTACGAGCAGTACTTC. V and J are TRBV4-3 and TRBJ2-7, with D possibly matching TRBD1 (5 bases). Germline-derived CDR1 and CDR2 are LGHNA and YSLEER. The V and J ends lost 3 bases and 0 bases respectively, with 18 bases between them. The CDR3 is 17 amino acids.

The genes are TRBV19 and TRBJ1-2; TRBD1 aligns across 9 bases. CDR3 length: 15 residues. Germline V gene sequence: CDR1 LNHDA, CDR2 SQIVND (reference sequence). Trimming removed 3 bases from V and 6 bases from J; junction bases left unmatched: 8. CDR3 residues: CASSILGTGRDGYTF. The CDR3 DNA is TGTGCCAGTAGTATCCTCGGGACAGGGCGTGATGGCTACACCTTC. The full variable domain, in which reference TRBV19 and TRBJ1-2 provide the parts outside the CDR3, is DGGITQSPKYLFRKEGQNVTLSCEQNLNHDAMYWYRQDPGQGLRLIYYSQIVNDFQKGDIAEGYSVSREKKESFPLTVTSAQKNPTAFYLCASSILGTGRDGYTFGSGTRLTVV.

This clone has only one observation. The chain is built from TRBV7-9 and TRBJ2-3; possible D gene TRBD1, 5 bases. The CDR3 has 15 amino acids. The germline CDR1 and CDR2 sequences are SEHNR and FQNEAQ (reference sequence). V lost 4 bases to trimming and J lost 11 bases, with 22 bases between them. The CDR3 loop is CASSSRLHRTPLQYF. The CDR3 DNA reads TGTGCCAGCAGCTCCCGACTGCACAGGACCCCGCTGCAGTATTTT.

The V call is TRBV5-4, the J call TRBJ2-3, with no clear D. V dropped 4 bases and J dropped 2 bases, with 11 bases sitting between them. Germline values: CDR1 SGHNT, CDR2 YYREEE (reference sequence). The CDR3 has 14 residues. The CDR3 reads CASSLGPSTDTQYF. DNA for the CDR3: TGTGCCAGCAGCCTTGGGCCTTCCACAGATACGCAGTATTTT.

The gene calls are TRBV6-6 and TRBJ2-3; TRBD2 aligns across 11 bases. The CDR3 is made up of 16 amino acids. The V and J ends lost 6 bases and 2 bases, in that order; junction bases with no gene match: 7. CDR1 and CDR2 (germline): MNHNY, SVGAGI (reference sequence). The CDR3 DNA reads TGTGCCAGCAGAACCGGGACTAGCGGATCCACAGATACGCAGTATTTT. It translates to CASRTGTSGSTDTQYF.

V is TRBV28 and J is TRBJ2-5, with TRBD1 identical over 8 bases. V shed 5 bases, J shed 9 bases, and the junction held 11 bases outside the gene matches. The CDR3 runs to 14 residues. CDR1 is MDHEN and CDR2 is SYDVKM in the germline V gene. Here the CDR3 reads CASSRDRIGPPQYF. The CDR3 coding sequence is TGTGCCAGCAGTCGGGACAGGATAGGGCCGCCCCAGTACTTC. Full variable domain (rest looked up from reference TRBV28 and TRBJ2-5): DVKVTQSSRYLVKRTGEKVFLECVQDMDHENMFWYRQDPGLGLRLIYFSYDVKMKEKGDIPEGYSVSREKKERFSLILESASTNQTSMYLCASSRDRIGPPQYFGPGTRLLVL.

This chain joins TRBV16 and TRBJ2-3; 9 bases fit TRBD2. Germline trimming cut 3 bases from V and 3 bases from J; bases unmatched to any gene: 7. Germline CDR1 is KGHSY and CDR2 is FQNENV. This CDR3 comprises 16 residues. DNA of the CDR3: TGTGCCAGCAGCCACGGGACTAGCCACTTGACAGATACGCAGTATTTT. Protein: CASSHGTSHLTDTQYF.

V gene TRBV6-6 combines with J gene TRBJ2-5, with a tentative D call TRBD2 (5 bases). The germline V and J ends were trimmed by 0 bases and 3 bases, with 11 bases remaining between them. Germline CDR1 MNHNY, CDR2 SVGAGI (reference sequence). CDR3 length: 15 residues. The CDR3 DNA is TGTGCCAGCAGTTACTCGCTAGGAGGCAAAGAGACCCAGTACTTC. Translated, it gives CASSYSLGGKETQYF.

V gene TRBV7-2 combines with J gene TRBJ2-7, with D perhaps matching TRBD1 (6 bases). The CDR3 length is 14 residues. CDR1 is SGHTA and CDR2 is FQGNSA in the germline V gene. Trimming took off 5 bases at V and 5 bases at J, with 16 bases between the two ends. This chain's CDR3 is CASSLTDRSHEQYF. CDR3 sequence (DNA): TGTGCCAGCAGCCTAACGGACAGATCTCACGAGCAGTACTTC.

V and J are TRBV29-1 and TRBJ2-7; 8 bases map to TRBD1. From germline, CDR1 is SQVTM and CDR2 ANQGSEA. The V segment lost 5 bases and the J segment 2 bases; nucleotides outside the gene matches: 5. CDR3 length equals 13 residues. The DNA of the CDR3 is TGCAGCGTTTTGACAGGGGCGGCCTACGAGCAGTACTTC. Protein product: CSVLTGAAYEQYF.

V and J are TRBV5-4 and TRBJ2-3, with D perhaps assigned TRBD1 or TRBD2 (5 bases each). V was cut by 0 bases and J by 0 bases, with 8 bases left in between. In germline, CDR1 is SGHNT, CDR2 YYREEE (reference sequence). The CDR3 totals 15 residues. The CDR3 region is CASSLGGGSTDTQYF. CDR3 DNA: TGTGCCAGCAGCTTGGGGGGCGGGAGCACAGATACGCAGTATTTT.

The CDR3, as DNA: TGTGCCAGTAGTAGGACGGGGGCCTACGAGCAGTACTTC. Amino acids: CASSRTGAYEQYF. The chain carries TRBV19 and TRBJ2-7; D may be TRBD2 (6 bases). The CDR3 covers 13 residues. V shed 4 bases and J shed 2 bases, with 9 bases lying between them. Germline assignment: CDR1 LNHDA and CDR2 SQIVND (reference sequence).

The chain combines TRBV18 with TRBJ2-2, with 8 bases that match TRBD1. Germline loops: CDR1 KGHSH, CDR2 LQKENI. The CDR3 length is 16 residues. The V segment lost 4 bases and the J segment 6 bases; nucleotides outside the gene matches: 10. The chain's CDR3 is CASSLPGQGEAGELFF. The CDR3 DNA reads as TGTGCCAGCTCACTGCCTGGACAGGGTGAGGCCGGGGAGCTGTTTTTT.

CDR3 DNA: TGTGCCTGGAGTCCCGAACTTTTTGGAAACACCATATATTTT. Its translation: CAWSPELFGNTIYF. The chain links TRBV30 to TRBJ1-3; D ambiguous. The germline CDR1 and CDR2 sequences are GTSNPN and SVGIG (reference sequence). V shed 2 bases and J shed 3 bases, with 11 bases lying between them. The CDR3 loop spans 14 amino acids.

This clone was observed a single time. This chain uses TRBV19 with TRBJ2-1, with 9 bases identical to TRBD1. The ends lost 10 bases at V and 4 bases at J; junction bases unmatched: 14. The CDR3 consists of 16 residues. Per germline, CDR1 LNHDA and CDR2 SQIVND (reference sequence). The CDR3 here is CATHLGLTGGYNEQFF. The DNA for the CDR3 is TGTGCCACCCACCTCGGCCTGACAGGGGGTTACAATGAGCAGTTCTTC.